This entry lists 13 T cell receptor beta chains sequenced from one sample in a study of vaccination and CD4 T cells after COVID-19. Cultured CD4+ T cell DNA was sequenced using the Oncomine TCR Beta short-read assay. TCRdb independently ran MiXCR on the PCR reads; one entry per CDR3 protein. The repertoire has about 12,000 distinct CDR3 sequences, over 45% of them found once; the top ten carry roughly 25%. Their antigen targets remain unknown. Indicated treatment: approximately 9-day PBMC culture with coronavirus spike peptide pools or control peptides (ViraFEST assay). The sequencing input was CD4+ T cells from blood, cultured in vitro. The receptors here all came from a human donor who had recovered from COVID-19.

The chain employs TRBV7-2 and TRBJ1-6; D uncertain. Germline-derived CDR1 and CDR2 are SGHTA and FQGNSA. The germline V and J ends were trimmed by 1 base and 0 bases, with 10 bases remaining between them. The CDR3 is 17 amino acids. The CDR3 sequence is CASSLEGSSSYNSPLHF. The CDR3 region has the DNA TGTGCCAGCAGCTTAGAGGGCAGCAGCTCCTATAATTCACCCCTCCACTTT.

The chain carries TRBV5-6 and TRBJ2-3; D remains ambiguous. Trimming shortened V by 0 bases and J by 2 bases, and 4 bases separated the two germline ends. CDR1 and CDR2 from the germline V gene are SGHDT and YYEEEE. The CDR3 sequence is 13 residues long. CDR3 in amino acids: CASSLDTTDTQYF. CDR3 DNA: TGTGCCAGCAGCTTGGACACCACAGATACGCAGTATTTT.

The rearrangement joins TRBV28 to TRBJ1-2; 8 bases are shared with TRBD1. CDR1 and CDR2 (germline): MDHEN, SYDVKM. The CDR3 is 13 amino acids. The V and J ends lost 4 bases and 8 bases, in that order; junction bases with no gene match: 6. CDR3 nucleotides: TGTGCCAGCAGTTCAGGGGGCGCTGGGGGCTACACCTTC. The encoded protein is CASSSGGAGGYTF.

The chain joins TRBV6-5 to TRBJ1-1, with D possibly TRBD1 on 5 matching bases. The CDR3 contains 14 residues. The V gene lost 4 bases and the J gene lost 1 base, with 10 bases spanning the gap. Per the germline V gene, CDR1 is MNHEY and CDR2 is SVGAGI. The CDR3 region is CASSFDSQNTEAFF. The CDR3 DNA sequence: TGTGCCAGCAGTTTCGACAGCCAGAACACTGAAGCTTTCTTT.

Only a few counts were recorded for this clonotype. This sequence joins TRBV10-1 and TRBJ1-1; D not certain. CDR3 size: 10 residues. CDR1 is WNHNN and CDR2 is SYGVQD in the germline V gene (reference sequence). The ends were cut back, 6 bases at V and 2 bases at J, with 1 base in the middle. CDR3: CASRNTEAFF. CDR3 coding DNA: TGCGCCAGCAGAAACACTGAAGCTTTCTTT.

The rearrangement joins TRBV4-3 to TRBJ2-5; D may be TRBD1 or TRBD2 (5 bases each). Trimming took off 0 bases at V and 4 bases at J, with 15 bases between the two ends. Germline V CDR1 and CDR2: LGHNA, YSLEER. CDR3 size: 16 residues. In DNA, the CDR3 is TGCGCCAGCAGCCAAGAATCAGGGAGCCGAGGAGAGACCCAGTACTTC. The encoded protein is CASSQESGSRGETQYF.

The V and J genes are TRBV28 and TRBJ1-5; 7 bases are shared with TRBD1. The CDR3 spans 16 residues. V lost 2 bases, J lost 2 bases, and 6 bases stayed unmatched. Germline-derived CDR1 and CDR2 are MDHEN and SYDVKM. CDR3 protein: CASSLPSGGGNQPQHF. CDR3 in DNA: TGTGCCAGCAGTTTACCGTCAGGGGGAGGCAATCAGCCCCAGCATTTT.

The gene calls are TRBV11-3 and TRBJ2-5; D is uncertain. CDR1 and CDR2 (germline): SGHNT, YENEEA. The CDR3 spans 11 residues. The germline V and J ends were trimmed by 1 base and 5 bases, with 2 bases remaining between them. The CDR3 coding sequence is TGTGCCAGCAGCTTAGGGGAGACCCAGTACTTC. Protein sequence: CASSLGETQYF.

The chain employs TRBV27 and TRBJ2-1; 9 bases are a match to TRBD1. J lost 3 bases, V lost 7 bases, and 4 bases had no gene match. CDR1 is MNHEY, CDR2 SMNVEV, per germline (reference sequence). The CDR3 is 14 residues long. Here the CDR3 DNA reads TGTGCCAGCATACAGGGGGCTGACTACAATGAGCAGTTCTTC. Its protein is CASIQGADYNEQFF.

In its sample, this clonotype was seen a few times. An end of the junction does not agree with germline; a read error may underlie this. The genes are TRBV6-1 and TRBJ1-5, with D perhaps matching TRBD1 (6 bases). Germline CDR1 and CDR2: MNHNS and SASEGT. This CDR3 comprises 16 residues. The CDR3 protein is CASIEPRGGGNQPQHF. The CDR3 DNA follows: TGTGCCAGCATTGAACCCCGGGGGGGCGGCAATCAGCCCCAGCATTTT.

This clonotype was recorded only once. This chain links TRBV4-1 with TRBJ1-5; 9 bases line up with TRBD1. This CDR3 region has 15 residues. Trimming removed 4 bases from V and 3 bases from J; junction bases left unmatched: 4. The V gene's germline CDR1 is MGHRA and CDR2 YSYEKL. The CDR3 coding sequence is TGCGCCAGCAGCCTGGACAGGGGTTTCAATCAGCCCCAGCATTTT. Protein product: CASSLDRGFNQPQHF.

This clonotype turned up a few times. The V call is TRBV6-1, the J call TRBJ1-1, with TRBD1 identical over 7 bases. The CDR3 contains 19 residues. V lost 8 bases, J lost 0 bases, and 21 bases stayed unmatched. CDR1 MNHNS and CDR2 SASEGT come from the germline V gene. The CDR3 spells CASFRLTRAGGVMNTEAFF. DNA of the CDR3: TGTGCCAGCTTCCGACTTACAAGGGCAGGGGGGGTCATGAACACTGAAGCTTTCTTT.

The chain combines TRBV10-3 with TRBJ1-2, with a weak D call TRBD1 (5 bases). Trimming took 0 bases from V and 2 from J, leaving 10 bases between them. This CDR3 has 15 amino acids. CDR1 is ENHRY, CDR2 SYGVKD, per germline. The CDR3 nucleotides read TGTGCCATCAGTGAGTCGTGGGGGAACAACTATGGCTACACCTTC. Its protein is CAISESWGNNYGYTF.